The 27 T cell receptor beta chains in this list originate from one sample, sequenced in a study of tumor-infiltrating lymphocytes in primary liver carcinoma. It was from 20-30 mg of unsorted bulk tissue that RNA and DNA were co-extracted. Using a constant-region primer together with ProtoScript II reverse transcriptase, TCR beta cDNA was made from approximately 0.55 ug of total RNA. What produced the TCR beta libraries was three nested multiplex PCR rounds using slightly modified ARM-PCR. Running 9 to 10 cycles apiece, the first two PCR rounds relied on TRBV1-TRBV30 forward primers together with a C-beta reverse primer. TCRdb reanalysed the multiplex PCR reads using MiXCR and keeps one entry per CDR3 protein. The sample yields 55,000 or so distinct CDR3 sequences, roughly 70% seen once. The sequenced material came from liver tumor tissue from sampling region 2. Noted subset: tumor region T2, inferior pole. These receptor sequences come from a middle-aged man with primary liver carcinoma and hepatitis B virus infection.

On this clonotype: Its ends do not fully match the called genes, so a read error is possible. The chain uses TRBV11-2 and TRBJ2-3; D remains unclear. Germline CDR1 and CDR2: SGHAT and FQNNGV. This CDR3 contains 17 residues. CDR3 residues: CASSLDSGESSTDTQYF. As DNA, the CDR3 is TGCGCCAGCAGCTTAGATTCGGGTGAGAGTAGCACAGATACGCAGTATTTT.

About this clonotype: An end of the junction does not agree with germline; a read error may underlie this. This chain connects TRBV5-5 to TRBJ2-3; D may be TRBD2 (5 bases). The CDR3 is made up of 14 amino acids. In germline, CDR1 is SGHKS, CDR2 YYEKEE (reference sequence). The CDR3 loop reads CASSLETGTDMHYF. In nucleotides, the CDR3 is TGTGCTAGCAGCTTGGAGACGGGAACAGATATGCACTATTTT.

To note about this clonotype: A clone one base away is much larger, so this may be a read error. This chain links TRBV6-2 or TRBV6-3 with TRBJ2-7, with D perhaps TRBD2 (5 bases). This CDR3 is built from 11 residues. V lost 11 bases, J lost 6 bases, and 14 bases lay in between. The germline CDR1 and CDR2 sequences are MNHEY and SVGEGT. The CDR3 nucleotides are TGTGCCGGGTCGGCGGGCTGCGAGCAGTACTTC. Amino acids: CAGSAGCEQYF.

On this clonotype: A single base separates this from a much larger clone, so it may be a read error. The chain uses TRBV5-1 and TRBJ2-1; 12 bases are shared with TRBD2. CDR3 size: 18 residues. Germline V gives CDR1 SGHRS, CDR2 YFSETQ. The CDR3 is CVSSGLLAGGPSYNEQFF. The CDR3 DNA follows: TGCGTCAGCAGCGGCCTTCTAGCGGGAGGGCCTTCCTACAATGAGCAGTTCTTC.

This clonotype occurred many times. The chain couples TRBV11-2 to TRBJ2-7, with a tentative D call TRBD1 (5 bases). Germline lookup yields CDR1 SGHAT and CDR2 FQNNGV. V was pared by 5 bases and J by 1 base, with 9 bases between. This CDR3 has 13 amino acids. CDR3 DNA sequence: TGTGCCAGCAGCCCTCGACAGTCCTACGAGCAGTACTTC. This encodes CASSPRQSYEQYF.

With respect to this clonotype: One end of the junction does not line up with germline, which may come from a read error. In DNA form, the CDR3 reads TGCGCCGGCGGCCAAGGGGACAGGAACTATGGGTACACCTTC. Translated, it gives CAGGQGDRNYGYTF. The J gene is TRBJ1-2, the V gene TRBV4-1, with 8 bases that match TRBD1. The CDR3 has 14 amino acids. The germline V gene has CDR1 MGHRA and CDR2 YSYEKL.

This clonotype turned up a few times. This chain uses TRBV6-1 with TRBJ2-3; tentatively, D is TRBD2 (6 bases). Trimming removed 6 bases at V and 14 bases at J, with 21 bases between. This CDR3 is built from 13 residues. The germline V gene has CDR1 MNHNS and CDR2 SASEGT. The CDR3 sequence: CASSSPIAVRVYF. The CDR3, as DNA: TGTGCCAGCAGCAGCCCTATAGCGGTGAGGGTGTATTTT.

Comment on this clonotype: Relative to the germline gene, one junction end is altered; a read error may explain this. J is TRBJ2-3 and V is TRBV4-1; 10 bases align to TRBD2. The CDR3 has 18 residues. Per the germline V gene, CDR1 is MGHRA and CDR2 is YSYEKL. In nucleotides, the CDR3 is TGCGCCAGCAGCCAGACCAATGCCCTAGCGGGAGTCAGCGATATGCAGTATTTT. Amino acids: CASSQTNALAGVSDMQYF.

This clonotype was counted only a few times. This chain connects TRBV18 to TRBJ1-5; D gene unclear. Looked up from germline, CDR1 is KGHSH and CDR2 is LQKENI. The CDR3 length is 14 residues. With 1 base removed from V and 5 bases from J, the gap between germline ends came to 9 bases. CDR3 loop: CASSPQGSDQPQHF. Written as DNA, the CDR3 is TGTGCCAGCTCACCACAAGGGTCCGATCAGCCCCAGCATTTT.

Concerning this clonotype itself: A read error may account for a junction end that differs from germline. The CDR3 DNA reads TGTGCCAGCAGTCACTCGAATCGACTTTCCCCTACCCACGAGCAGTACTTC. Residues: CASSHSNRLSPTHEQYF. J is TRBJ2-7 and V is TRBV6-6; D gene uncertain. Germline V gene data show CDR1 as MNHNY and CDR2 as SVGAGI (reference sequence). This CDR3 is 17 amino acids long.

Of note for this clonotype: A junction boundary mismatches the germline segment, possibly from a read error. This chain links TRBV29-1 with TRBJ2-2; possibly TRBD2 for D (5 bases). Germline-derived CDR1 and CDR2 are SQVTM and ANQGSEA. The CDR3 sequence is 18 residues long. The CDR3 DNA is TGCAGCGTTCCCTATTCCGACATGGTGAGAGTGAACACCGGGGAGCTGTTTTTC. Its translation: CSVPYSDMVRVNTGELFF.

A remark on this clonotype: A much larger clone differs from this one at a single base, so this may be a read error. This chain joins TRBV24-1 and TRBJ1-1; 8 bases agree with TRBD1. CDR1 and CDR2 from the germline V gene are KGHDR and SFDVKD. The CDR3 totals 14 residues. The CDR3 coding sequence is TGTGCCACCAGTGATGACAGGGGAGGCACTGAAACTTTCTTT. Translation gives CATSDDRGGTETFF.

Many counts were recorded for this clonotype. This sequence joins TRBV24-1 and TRBJ2-5, with a tentative D call TRBD2 (5 bases). Per the germline V gene, CDR1 is KGHDR and CDR2 is SFDVKD. The V gene lost 0 bases and the J gene lost 1 base, with 5 bases spanning the gap. The CDR3 is 14 residues long. CDR3 coding DNA: TGTGCCACCAGTGATTTGACTAGCCAAGAGACCCAGTACTTC. Translating gives CATSDLTSQETQYF.

With respect to this clonotype: Mismatch with germline at one junction end may stem from a read error. The rearrangement uses TRBV11-1 and TRBJ2-4; TRBD2 matches at 13 bases. The CDR3 sequence is 17 residues long. Germline CDR1 reads SGHAT; CDR2 reads FQDESV (reference sequence). The CDR3 region is CASSLPGTSGIKNIQYF. The CDR3 nucleotides are TGTGCCAGCAGCCTTCCCGGGACTAGCGGGATCAAAAACATTCAATATTTC.

For this clonotype: Sequence at one end of the junction differs from germline and may be a read error. The gene calls are TRBV11-2 and TRBJ2-7; D tentatively reads TRBD1 or TRBD2 (5 bases each). The CDR3 spans 16 residues. Germline values: CDR1 SGHAT, CDR2 FQNNGV. CDR3 DNA sequence: TGTGACAGCAGTTTTCATGGGGGTCAAAGTTCCTACGAGCAGTACTTC. This translates into CDSSFHGGQSSYEQYF.

The V and J genes are TRBV29-1 and TRBJ2-3; 12 bases map to TRBD1. V lost 7 bases and J lost 2; bases outside the gene matches: 4. The length of the CDR3 is 14 residues. Germline V gives CDR1 SQVTM, CDR2 ANQGSEA. CDR3 loop: CSGGQGAVTDTQYF. DNA of the CDR3: TGCAGCGGGGGACAGGGGGCGGTCACAGATACGCAGTATTTT.

Worth noting for this clonotype: One end of the junction is discordant with germline, which a read error may explain. This sequence joins TRBV29-1 and TRBJ2-2, with D possibly called TRBD1 or TRBD2 (5 bases each). CDR1 is SQVTM and CDR2 is ANQGSEA in the germline V gene. The CDR3 runs 11 residues. Here the CDR3 reads CSVDRLGELFF. Here the CDR3 DNA reads TGCAGCGTTGATAGGTTAGGGGAGCTGTTTTTC.

In its sample, this clonotype was seen once. The junction differs from germline at one of its ends, possibly a read error. J is TRBJ1-6 and V is TRBV12-3 or TRBV12-4, with D uncertain. The CDR3 loop spans 13 amino acids. CDR3 loop: CVSSDMDDSPLHF. CDR3 nucleotide sequence: TGTGTCAGCTCCGACATGGACGACTCACCCCTCCACTTT.

A remark on this clonotype: A junction boundary mismatches the germline segment, possibly from a read error. The CDR3 region is CSVVHSMNTEALF. CDR3 sequence (DNA): TGCAGCGTTGTCCATTCCATGAATACTGAAGCTTTATTT. The V and J genes are TRBV29-1 and TRBJ1-1, with unresolved D. The CDR3 has 13 residues. The germline gives CDR1 SQVTM, CDR2 ANQGSEA.

Worth noting for this clonotype: A much larger clone lies a single base off, so this may be a read error. V is TRBV28 and J is TRBJ2-1; either TRBD1 or TRBD2 may fit D (5 bases each). CDR3 length equals 16 residues. Per the germline V gene, CDR1 is MDHEN and CDR2 is SYDVKM. The CDR3 reads CASSPIGTDSNNEQFF. The CDR3 DNA is TGTGCCAGCAGCCCAATAGGGACGGACTCCAACAATGAGCAGTTCTTC. Using reference TRBV28 and TRBJ2-1 for the parts outside the CDR3, the full variable domain is DVKVTQSSRYLVKRTGEKVFLECVQDMDHENMFWYRQDPGLGLRLIYFSYDVKMKEKGDIPEGYSVSREKKERFSLILESASTNQTSMYLCASSPIGTDSNNEQFFGPGTRLTVL.

The rearrangement links TRBV12-3 or TRBV12-4 to TRBJ1-6; tentatively, D is TRBD1 (5 bases). This CDR3 is built from 13 residues. The CDR3 sequence: CAGSLGGNSPLHF. CDR3 DNA: TGTGCGGGCTCATTGGGGGGGAATTCACCCCTCCACTTT.

With respect to this clonotype: At one of its ends the junction is not consistent with the germline gene, which may arise from a read error. CDR3 nucleotide sequence: TGCACCAGCAACCAAGGGGCTAGCGGGAGATTGGGGACCGGGGAGCTGTTTTTT. It codes for CTSNQGASGRLGTGELFF. The rearrangement joins TRBV4-1 to TRBJ2-2; 10 bases match TRBD2. This CDR3 is 18 amino acids long. The germline V gene encodes CDR1 MGHRA and CDR2 YSYEKL.

This clonotype is termed hyperexpanded. The rearrangement joins TRBV5-5 to TRBJ2-1; 8 bases are a match to TRBD1. V lost 4 bases to trimming and J lost 1 base; unmatched junction nucleotides: 4. The CDR3 is 15 residues long. Germline lookup yields CDR1 SGHKS and CDR2 YYEKEE (reference sequence). The CDR3 region has the DNA TGTGCCAGCAGCCCTGGACAGGGTTCCTACAATGAGCAGTTCTTC. It specifies CASSPGQGSYNEQFF.

Points on this clonotype: At one of its ends the junction is not consistent with the germline gene, which may arise from a read error. V gene TRBV29-1 combines with J gene TRBJ2-5; 9 positions match TRBD2. Germline V CDR1 and CDR2: SQVTM, ANQGSEA. The CDR3 runs to 15 residues. CDR3 sequence reads: CSVRISGSWAETQHF. CDR3 coding DNA: TGCAGCGTTCGGATTAGCGGGAGTTGGGCAGAGACCCAGCACTTC.

This clonotype was seen a few times. The chain links TRBV6-2 or TRBV6-3 to TRBJ2-1; TRBD2 aligns across 9 bases. Trimming removed 7 bases from V and 10 bases from J; junction bases left unmatched: 8. The germline CDR1 and CDR2 sequences are MNHEY and SVGEGT. CDR3 length: 13 amino acids. In nucleotides, the CDR3 is TGTGCCAGCAAGGGAAGCGGGAGGACCGAGCAGTTCTTC. This sequence encodes CASKGSGRTEQFF.

Comment on this clonotype: Germline and junction disagree at one end, which may indicate a read error. The rearrangement joins TRBV6-2 or TRBV6-3 to TRBJ2-2; no clear D gene. The CDR3 contains 12 residues. Germline lookup yields CDR1 MNHEY and CDR2 SVGEGT. In DNA, the CDR3 is TGTGCCATCAGCGACACCACCGGGCAGCTGTTTTTT. Its translation is CAISDTTGQLFF.

On this clonotype: The CDR3 does not close with the conserved phenylalanine or tryptophan, likely indicating a read error. V is TRBV6-2 or TRBV6-3 and J is TRBJ2-7, with D perhaps matching TRBD2 (5 bases). The CDR3 is made up of 15 amino acids. Trimming took off 6 bases at V and 4 bases at J, with 19 bases between the two ends. CDR1 is MNHEY and CDR2 is SVGEGT in the germline V gene. The CDR3 sequence: CASSRPGIPAYEQYL. For the CDR3, the DNA is TGTGCCAGCAGCCGACCCGGGATTCCTGCGTACGAGCAGTACCTC.